This T cell receptor (beta chain) stems from a study of CD8+CD57+ T cells in acquired aplastic anemia. Patients picked for sequencing had shown CD8+CD57+ cell expansion detected by flow cytometry. V gave up 5 bases and J gave up 0 bases, with 11 bases separating them. CDR3 length: 15 residues. Genomic DNA acted as the template from which TCR beta VDJ combination and CDR3 sequence profiling were carried out. In TCRdb, the reads were re-called with MiXCR into one record per CDR3 protein. This table has fewer than 250,000 distinct CDR3 sequences, around 46% appearing once. The sample consisted of sorted CD4+, CD8+, or CD8+CD57+ T cells (not recorded which) from PBMCs. The gene calls are TRBV12-3 or TRBV12-4 and TRBJ2-1, with a weak D call TRBD1 (6 bases). The sequence derives from a human donor with aplastic anemia. Written as DNA, the CDR3 is TGTGCCAGCAGTAACGGACAGACCTCCTACAATGAGCAGTTCTTC. Translation gives CASSNGQTSYNEQFF.